A single sample is the source of the 27 T cell receptor beta chains below, sequenced in a study of blood T cell repertoires in COVID-19. The method was immunoSEQ multiplex PCR; TCRdb's version includes in-frame clones alone and lacks a portion of them. The sample has some 260,000 clones, 70% to 90% seen once. Sequencing input: peripheral blood. Every receptor here comes from a man younger than 35 with active or convalescent COVID-19.

The rearrangement uses TRBV28 and TRBJ1-1, with TRBD1 matching 7 bases. Germline CDR1 reads MDHEN; CDR2 reads SYDVKM. The CDR3 totals 14 residues. The junction had 11 bases not matched to a gene; V was cut back by 6 bases and J by 7 bases. This CDR3 reads CASRPGQLLGEAFF. The CDR3, as DNA: TGTGCCAGCAGACCGGGACAGCTTCTAGGTGAAGCTTTCTTT.

The chain carries TRBV12-3 or TRBV12-4 and TRBJ2-7; the D gene is possibly TRBD2 (5 bases). CDR3 length: 13 residues. V shed 3 bases and J shed 5 bases, with 11 bases lying between them. The CDR3 here is CASSLGFGDEQYF. DNA of the CDR3: TGTGCCAGCAGTTTGGGGTTCGGGGACGAGCAGTACTTC.

The chain carries TRBV5-1 and TRBJ2-1; 8 bases agree with TRBD1. V trimming: 0 bases; J trimming: 7 bases; junction bases outside the gene matches: 6. The CDR3 sequence is 15 residues long. Germline values: CDR1 SGHRS, CDR2 YFSETQ. The CDR3: CASSLDWTGWNEQFF. The CDR3 DNA sequence: TGCGCCAGCAGCTTGGACTGGACAGGGTGGAATGAGCAGTTCTTC.

V is TRBV11-1 and J is TRBJ1-1, with D uncertain. V was cut by 3 bases and J by 5 bases, with 19 bases left in between. Germline lookup yields CDR1 SGHAT and CDR2 FQDESV (reference sequence). This CDR3 has 16 residues. CDR3 region: CASSFPPPTSLTEAFF. As DNA, the CDR3 is TGTGCCAGCAGCTTTCCTCCCCCGACTTCTCTTACTGAAGCTTTCTTT.

This sequence joins TRBV5-5 and TRBJ1-6; D perhaps matches TRBD1 (5 bases). This CDR3 spans 17 amino acids. The V end lost 3 bases, the J end lost 0 bases, and 13 bases lay between the germline ends. CDR1 SGHKS and CDR2 YYEKEE come from the germline V gene (reference sequence). The CDR3 here is CASSSPGGSSYNSPLHF. CDR3 coding DNA: TGTGCCAGCAGCTCGCCGGGGGGGAGCTCCTATAATTCACCCCTCCACTTT.

The rearrangement links TRBV29-1 to TRBJ2-6; D is uncertain. Germline lookup yields CDR1 SQVTM and CDR2 ANQGSEA. The CDR3 runs to 13 residues. The germline V and J ends were trimmed by 5 bases and 0 bases, with 5 bases remaining between them. The CDR3 coding sequence is TGCAGCGTTTCAGGCTCTGGGGCCAACGTCCTGACTTTC. Translation gives CSVSGSGANVLTF.

V gene TRBV9 combines with J gene TRBJ2-7; D might be TRBD2 (5 bases). The V gene lost 3 bases and the J gene lost 1 base, with 11 bases spanning the gap. CDR3 length: 14 amino acids. Germline V gene sequence: CDR1 SGDLS, CDR2 YYNGEE. The CDR3 here is CASSGSEPSYEQYF. Written as DNA, the CDR3 is TGTGCCAGCAGCGGTAGCGAACCGTCCTACGAGCAGTACTTC.

This chain links TRBV7-9 with TRBJ2-7; 7 nucleotides line up with TRBD1. From germline, CDR1 is SEHNR and CDR2 FQNEAQ (reference sequence). The CDR3 consists of 14 residues. Trimming cost V 5 bases and J 3 bases; bases outside gene matches: 7. In DNA form, the CDR3 reads TGTGCCAGCAGCAGACAGGGTTTCCTCTACGAGCAGTACTTC. Translating gives CASSRQGFLYEQYF.

The genes are TRBV25-1 and TRBJ1-2, with D perhaps TRBD1 (5 bases). Germline loops: CDR1 MGHDK, CDR2 SYGVNS. Trimming pared 1 base from V and 3 bases from J, leaving 18 bases between. The CDR3 runs to 17 residues. The CDR3 sequence: CASSEWEGGAEDYGYTF. The CDR3 region has the DNA TGTGCCAGCAGTGAATGGGAGGGAGGGGCGGAGGACTATGGCTACACCTTC.

The chain links TRBV14 to TRBJ2-1; 14 nucleotides line up with TRBD2. CDR1 and CDR2 (germline): SGHDN, FVKESK. This CDR3 is 18 amino acids long. Trimming cost V 0 bases and J 7 bases; bases outside gene matches: 8. In DNA, the CDR3 is TGTGCCAGCAGCCAAGATGGTCCGGGACTAGCGGGAGTAAATGAGCAGTTCTTC. It is translated as CASSQDGPGLAGVNEQFF.

The rearrangement links TRBV2 to TRBJ1-2, with TRBD1 identical over 7 bases. Per germline, CDR1 SNHLY and CDR2 FYNNEI. V trimming: 7 bases; J trimming: 3 bases; junction bases outside the gene matches: 5. The CDR3 length is 13 residues. The CDR3 sequence is CASNTGADYGYTF. The CDR3 DNA reads TGTGCCAGCAACACAGGGGCGGACTATGGCTACACCTTC.

V and J are TRBV18 and TRBJ1-1; 7 nucleotides align to TRBD1. The CDR3 has 15 amino acids. V lost 4 bases, J lost 5 bases, and 10 bases stayed unmatched. The germline gives CDR1 KGHSH, CDR2 LQKENI. The CDR3 nucleotides read TGTGCCAGCTCACAGAAAGTCATGACAGGGACTGAAGCTTTCTTT. Protein: CASSQKVMTGTEAFF.

This chain uses TRBV7-3 with TRBJ2-1; D is possibly TRBD2 (6 bases). Germline loops: CDR1 SGHTA, CDR2 FQGTGA. The V end lost 3 bases, the J end lost 5 bases, and 11 bases lay between the germline ends. The CDR3 runs to 14 residues. CDR3 residues: CASSLTRRDNEQFF. CDR3 bases: TGTGCCAGCAGCTTGACTAGACGGGACAATGAGCAGTTCTTC.

The chain has TRBV28 and TRBJ1-2; a possible D gene is TRBD1 (5 bases). V shed 8 bases and J shed 5 bases, with 18 bases lying between them. CDR3 length: 14 amino acids. The germline V gene has CDR1 MDHEN and CDR2 SYDVKM. Here the CDR3 reads CASEAGGTYYGYTF. In DNA, the CDR3 is TGTGCCAGCGAAGCGGGGGGGACTTATTATGGCTACACCTTC.

The genes are TRBV7-2 and TRBJ1-6; 7 bases are shared with TRBD1. Germline CDR1 is SGHTA and CDR2 is FQGNSA. The CDR3 runs to 15 residues. Trimming at V came to 4 bases and at J to 5 bases, leaving 5 bases not matched to a gene. CDR3 residues: CASSSRGTDNSPLHF. The CDR3 DNA reads as TGTGCCAGCAGCTCGCGCGGGACAGATAATTCACCCCTCCACTTT. The full variable domain, with the rest looked up from reference TRBV7-2 and TRBJ1-6, is GAGVSQSPSNKVTEKGKDVELRCDPISGHTALYWYRQSLGQGLEFLIYFQGNSAPDKSGLPSDRFSAERTGGSVSTLTIQRTQQEDSAVYLCASSSRGTDNSPLHFGNGTRLTVT.

The rearrangement joins TRBV25-1 to TRBJ1-2, with a tentative D call TRBD1 (6 bases). Germline V gene sequence: CDR1 MGHDK, CDR2 SYGVNS. Trimming pared 3 bases from V and 8 bases from J, leaving 13 bases between. This CDR3 is built from 13 residues. CDR3 in DNA: TGTGCCAGCAGTGAGTCCGGACAGTGGGGCTACACCTTC. Its translation: CASSESGQWGYTF.

The V and J genes are TRBV11-2 and TRBJ2-3; 10 bases are shared with TRBD1. The CDR3 is made up of 16 amino acids. V shed 2 bases, J shed 5 bases, and the junction held 7 bases outside the gene matches. Germline V CDR1 and CDR2: SGHAT, FQNNGV. CDR3 in amino acids: CASSLSRTGGRDTQYF. The DNA for the CDR3 is TGTGCCAGCAGCTTAAGTCGGACAGGGGGTCGAGATACGCAGTATTTT.

About this clone itself: The same CDR3 arises from other DNA sequences in this sample as well. The chain employs TRBV6-5 and TRBJ1-2, with TRBD1 matching 7 bases. Trimming removed 2 bases from V and 4 bases from J; junction bases left unmatched: 4. Germline V gene lookup returns CDR1 MNHEY and CDR2 SVGAGI. The CDR3 has 14 residues. CDR3 coding DNA: TGTGCCAGCAGTTACGGGGGACAGCCCTATGGCTACACCTTC. Protein: CASSYGGQPYGYTF.

The V call is TRBV19, the J call TRBJ1-1; TRBD1 is a possible D gene (5 bases). The germline V and J ends were trimmed by 7 bases and 2 bases, with 11 bases remaining between them. The CDR3 has 13 amino acids. Germline values: CDR1 LNHDA, CDR2 SQIVND (reference sequence). This chain's CDR3 is CASIARGNTEAFF. The CDR3 DNA is TGTGCCAGTATAGCAAGGGGTAACACTGAAGCTTTCTTT.

The chain joins TRBV2 to TRBJ2-7; D is unclear. V lost 3 bases and J 5 bases, leaving 8 bases between the germline ends. The CDR3 is made up of 12 amino acids. Germline lookup yields CDR1 SNHLY and CDR2 FYNNEI. CDR3 residues: CASSDLNHEQYF. CDR3 coding DNA: TGTGCCAGCAGTGATTTAAATCACGAGCAGTACTTC.

This chain's CDR3 is CASSQGLMIYEQYF. As DNA, the CDR3 is TGCGCCAGCAGCCAAGGACTAATGATCTACGAGCAGTACTTC. This rearrangement joins TRBV4-3 to TRBJ2-7; a weak D match, TRBD2 (5 bases). Germline assignment: CDR1 LGHNA and CDR2 YSLEER. This CDR3 comprises 14 residues. Between the trimmed V and J ends, which lost 1 base and 3 bases, there was a span of 10 bases.

The chain links TRBV7-2 to TRBJ2-1; 8 positions agree with TRBD2. Looked up from germline, CDR1 is SGHTA and CDR2 is FQGNSA. V was pared by 2 bases and J by 7 bases, with 7 bases of the junction left unmatched. The CDR3 contains 15 residues. DNA for the CDR3: TGTGCCAGCAGCTTAAGCGGGAGAGGATTGAATGAGCAGTTCTTC. Translation gives CASSLSGRGLNEQFF. The full variable domain, its missing parts supplied by reference TRBV7-2 and TRBJ2-1, is GAGVSQSPSNKVTEKGKDVELRCDPISGHTALYWYRQSLGQGLEFLIYFQGNSAPDKSGLPSDRFSAERTGGSVSTLTIQRTQQEDSAVYLCASSLSGRGLNEQFFGPGTRLTVL.

The rearrangement joins TRBV6-2 or TRBV6-3 to TRBJ2-7; TRBD1 agrees at 7 bases. Looked up from germline, CDR1 is MNHEY and CDR2 is SVGEGT. Germline trimming cut 2 bases from V and 0 bases from J; bases unmatched to any gene: 7. This CDR3 comprises 16 residues. The CDR3 reads CASSYRGTAFSYEQYF. As DNA, the CDR3 is TGTGCCAGCAGTTACAGGGGGACAGCCTTCTCCTACGAGCAGTACTTC.

The chain has TRBV15 and TRBJ1-2, with TRBD1 matching over 8 bases. Germline assignment: CDR1 LNHNV and CDR2 YYDKDF (reference sequence). The CDR3 has 12 residues. With V trimmed by 3 bases and J by 7 bases, 1 base remained unmatched. DNA for the CDR3: TGTGCCACCAGCAGGGACAGGGTTGGCTACACCTTC. Its protein product is CATSRDRVGYTF.

This rearrangement joins TRBV19 to TRBJ2-7, with a tentative D call TRBD1 (6 bases). This CDR3 has 14 residues. V lost 8 bases to trimming and J lost 3 bases, with 17 bases between them. Germline CDR1 LNHDA, CDR2 SQIVND (reference sequence). DNA for the CDR3: TGTGCCAGTTCAACCGGGACAAATCTCTACGAGCAGTACTTC. It encodes CASSTGTNLYEQYF.

This sequence joins TRBV7-9 and TRBJ1-3, with D possibly being TRBD1 (6 bases). V lost 6 bases, J lost 1 base, and 16 bases lay in between. The germline gives CDR1 SEHNR, CDR2 FQNEAQ (reference sequence). This CDR3 region has 16 residues. The CDR3 DNA reads TGTGCCAGCAGTGGGAGGGGGGAAATATCTGGAAACACCATATATTTT. It yields the protein CASSGRGEISGNTIYF.

The CDR3 nucleotides read TGTGCCAGCAGTGGGCCGGGGACTACCTATAATTCACCCCTCCACTTT. Encoded protein: CASSGPGTTYNSPLHF. This sequence joins TRBV2 and TRBJ1-6; tentatively, D is TRBD1 (5 bases). Trimming removed 4 bases from V and 2 bases from J, with 12 bases in between. Germline assignment: CDR1 SNHLY and CDR2 FYNNEI. The CDR3 contains 16 residues. Variable domain in full (rest from reference TRBV2 and TRBJ1-6): EPEVTQTPSHQVTQMGQEVILRCVPISNHLYFYWYRQILGQKVEFLVSFYNNEISEKSEIFDDQFSVERPDGSNFTLKIRSTKLEDSAMYFCASSGPGTTYNSPLHFGNGTRLTVT.